This entry lists 26 T cell receptor beta chains sequenced from one sample in a study of neurological immune-mediated disorders. TCRdb processed the 5' RACE reads anew with MiXCR; each CDR3 protein has one entry. The sample includes fewer than 85,000 distinct CDR3 sequences, over 15% seen only once; the top ten take approximately 15%. Source material: PBMCs. The receptors stem from a woman in her thirties or forties in good health.

This sequence joins TRBV29-1 and TRBJ2-1; D is ambiguous. V lost 3 bases to trimming and J lost 6 bases, with 9 bases between them. Germline V gene lookup returns CDR1 SQVTM and CDR2 ANQGSEA. The CDR3 loop spans 12 amino acids. The CDR3 spells CSVEGNGNEQFF. Written as DNA, the CDR3 is TGCAGCGTTGAGGGGAACGGCAATGAGCAGTTCTTC.

This clonotype has a count of ten or more. J is TRBJ2-3 and V is TRBV2; tentatively, D is TRBD2 (7 bases). The length of the CDR3 is 15 residues. V was clipped by 0 bases and J by 3 bases, with 10 bases between them. The germline CDR1 and CDR2 sequences are SNHLY and FYNNEI. The CDR3 coding sequence is TGTGCCAGCAGTGAAGCGGGGGGGCCGACAGATACGCAGTATTTT. Its protein is CASSEAGGPTDTQYF.

This clonotype was counted at least ten times. Written as DNA, the CDR3 is TGTGCCAGCAGCCGAGACAGGGGGCCGGGAAACACCATATATTTT. This translates into CASSRDRGPGNTIYF. This chain connects TRBV7-2 to TRBJ1-3; TRBD1 aligns across 10 bases. The CDR3 runs 15 residues. Germline loops: CDR1 SGHTA, CDR2 FQGNSA. J gave up 4 bases and V 5 bases, and 5 bases lay outside the gene matches. The full variable domain, completed using reference TRBV7-2 and TRBJ1-3, is GAGVSQSPSNKVTEKGKDVELRCDPISGHTALYWYRQSLGQGLEFLIYFQGNSAPDKSGLPSDRFSAERTGGSVSTLTIQRTQQEDSAVYLCASSRDRGPGNTIYFGEGSWLTVV.

In its sample, this clonotype was seen many times. V usage is TRBV29-1 and J usage is TRBJ2-7; 8 bases are shared with TRBD1. This CDR3 region has 12 residues. Per the germline V gene, CDR1 is SQVTM and CDR2 is ANQGSEA. Losses at the gene ends were 6 bases for V and 5 bases for J; bases not matched to a gene: 6. CDR3 residues: CSVPVTGDEQYF. The CDR3 DNA reads TGCAGCGTACCGGTGACAGGGGACGAGCAGTACTTC.

Ten or more counts support this clonotype. A read error may account for a junction end that differs from germline. This rearrangement joins TRBV20-1 to TRBJ2-7; 14 bases line up with TRBD2. Per germline, CDR1 DFQATT and CDR2 SNEGSKA (reference sequence). The CDR3 loop spans 13 amino acids. CDR3 in amino acids: CSASGTSGGRVHF. CDR3 nucleotide sequence: TGCAGTGCCTCTGGGACTAGCGGGGGCCGAGTGCACTTC.

The sample holds many counts of this clonotype. The genes are TRBV20-1 and TRBJ2-7; 7 nucleotides align to TRBD1. J was trimmed by 7 bases and V by 7 bases; bases with no gene match: 13. The length of the CDR3 is 13 residues. Looked up from germline, CDR1 is DFQATT and CDR2 is SNEGSKA (reference sequence). The CDR3 loop reads CSVQGSRVGEQYV. The DNA of the CDR3 is TGCAGTGTACAGGGGAGCCGGGTAGGTGAGCAGTACGTC.

This clonotype has ten or more counts. This chain joins TRBV9 and TRBJ1-1; TRBD1 is a possible D gene (5 bases). CDR3 length: 15 residues. Germline lookup yields CDR1 SGDLS and CDR2 YYNGEE. V lost 0 bases, J lost 1 base, and 10 bases lay in between. The CDR3: CASSVGGDKNTEAFF. The CDR3 DNA reads TGTGCCAGCAGCGTAGGAGGGGATAAGAACACTGAAGCTTTCTTT.

This clonotype was counted many times. This chain uses TRBV20-1 with TRBJ1-2; D is ambiguous. Germline assignment: CDR1 DFQATT and CDR2 SNEGSKA (reference sequence). This CDR3 is built from 13 residues. The germline V and J ends were trimmed by 3 bases and 4 bases, with 12 bases remaining between them. Here the CDR3 reads CSASPSGSYGYTF. The CDR3 DNA is TGCAGTGCTAGCCCCTCAGGAAGCTATGGCTACACCTTC.

This clonotype appeared a few times. This could be a read error, since a much larger clone is one nucleotide away. The gene calls are TRBV5-1 and TRBJ2-1; D remains unclear. The V gene's germline CDR1 is SGHRS and CDR2 YFSETQ. The CDR3 covers 12 residues. This CDR3 reads CANSIGPLEQFF. In DNA, the CDR3 is TGCGCCAACAGCATCGGACCCCTTGAGCAGTTCTTC.

The chain is built from TRBV6-2 or TRBV6-3 and TRBJ1-3, with D unclear. V lost 6 bases, J lost 0 bases, and 21 bases lay in between. The CDR3 extends over 18 amino acids. Germline V gives CDR1 MNHEY, CDR2 SVGEGT. The CDR3 loop reads CASRVHDLDGSSGNTIYF. The DNA of the CDR3 is TGTGCCAGCAGAGTACATGACTTGGACGGGAGCTCTGGAAACACCATATATTTT.

This clonotype was seen repeatedly, ten times or more. The chain carries TRBV20-1 and TRBJ1-5, with 8 nucleotides matching TRBD1. Germline V gene lookup returns CDR1 DFQATT and CDR2 SNEGSKA (reference sequence). The CDR3 spans 15 residues. J was trimmed by 5 bases and V by 4 bases; bases with no gene match: 10. In DNA form, the CDR3 reads TGCAGTGCTAAAGTCGGACAGGGAGGGTATCAGCCCCAGCATTTT. It translates to CSAKVGQGGYQPQHF.

This clonotype has a count of ten or more. V is TRBV2 and J is TRBJ1-3, with D possibly TRBD1 on 6 matching bases. The CDR3 is 12 amino acids. Trimming took off 2 bases at V and 11 bases at J, with 10 bases between the two ends. CDR1 and CDR2 from the germline V gene are SNHLY and FYNNEI. CDR3 residues: CASSERTAPIYF. CDR3 sequence (DNA): TGTGCCAGCAGTGAAAGGACAGCTCCCATATATTTT.

This clonotype was recorded many times. The J gene is TRBJ2-1, the V gene TRBV7-9; D unresolved. CDR1 SEHNR and CDR2 FQNEAQ come from the germline V gene (reference sequence). The V gene lost 1 base and the J gene lost 9 bases, with 10 bases spanning the gap. The CDR3 extends over 13 amino acids. The CDR3 protein is CASSLGVWVEQFF. The CDR3 DNA sequence: TGTGCCAGCAGCTTAGGCGTCTGGGTTGAGCAGTTCTTC.

There are many counts of this clonotype. The CDR3 DNA follows: TGCGCCAGCAGCCAAGGACCCAGGGGCGCTCGGATTGGTAGGGAGACCCAGTACTTC. Translating it yields CASSQGPRGARIGRETQYF. The V call is TRBV4-1, the J call TRBJ2-5; perhaps TRBD1 as D (6 bases). V gave up 1 base and J gave up 5 bases, with 26 bases separating them. This CDR3 has 19 amino acids. CDR1 MGHRA and CDR2 YSYEKL come from the germline V gene.

The sample holds many counts of this clonotype. The chain joins TRBV14 to TRBJ2-5; 12 bases line up with TRBD2. V was clipped by 5 bases and J by 7 bases; unmatched bases: 8. This CDR3 region has 15 residues. Germline values: CDR1 SGHDN, CDR2 FVKESK. The CDR3: CASSGLAGRTWTQYF. Here the CDR3 DNA reads TGTGCCAGCAGCGGACTAGCGGGGCGGACGTGGACCCAGTACTTC.

About this clonotype: A much larger clone sits a single nucleotide away, making a read error possible. V is TRBV27 and J is TRBJ2-7, with D possibly being TRBD1 or TRBD2 (6 bases each). The length of the CDR3 is 14 residues. Germline CDR1 is MNHEY and CDR2 is SMNVEV (reference sequence). V dropped 8 bases and J dropped 7 bases, with 21 bases sitting between them. The CDR3 nucleotides read TGTGCCAGCCGGGGGCCACACACCGAGGGGGAGCAGTACGTC. Translated: CASRGPHTEGEQYV.

This clonotype was observed at least ten times. The chain has TRBV7-3 and TRBJ2-5; either TRBD1 or TRBD2 may supply D (7 bases each). This CDR3 comprises 14 residues. V lost 5 bases and J 5 bases, leaving 15 bases between the germline ends. Per the germline V gene, CDR1 is SGHTA and CDR2 is FQGTGA. CDR3: CASSAQGRGETQYF. The DNA of the CDR3 is TGTGCCAGCAGCGCACAGGGGAGGGGGGAGACCCAGTACTTC.

The sample holds many counts of this clonotype. V is TRBV9 and J is TRBJ1-1; weak D call: TRBD1 (5 bases). The CDR3 is made up of 12 amino acids. CDR1 and CDR2 (germline): SGDLS, YYNGEE. V lost 0 bases, J lost 12 bases, and 12 bases lay in between. CDR3 coding DNA: TGTGCCAGCAGCGTAGCTGGGGGGGGGACTTTCTTT. Amino acid sequence: CASSVAGGGTFF.

This clonotype was found once. Mismatch with germline at one junction end may stem from a read error. This rearrangement joins TRBV4-1 to TRBJ2-5; D is unresolved. Germline CDR1 MGHRA, CDR2 YSYEKL. This CDR3 region has 17 residues. DNA for the CDR3: TGCGCAAGCAGACAAGATCATTGGTCAGACCAACAAGAGACCCAGTACTTC. As protein: CASRQDHWSDQQETQYF.

This clonotype showed up many times. The chain uses TRBV9 and TRBJ2-5, with 9 bases that match TRBD1. Per the germline V gene, CDR1 is SGDLS and CDR2 is YYNGEE. V gave up 4 bases and J gave up 5 bases; unmatched junction bases: 12. The CDR3 totals 16 residues. Written as DNA, the CDR3 is TGTGCCAGCAGCCCAAGGGGGGACAGGGCCTGGGAGACCCAGTACTTC. Translated: CASSPRGDRAWETQYF.

At least ten counts were recorded for this clonotype. This chain joins TRBV20-1 and TRBJ1-2; D remains unclear. V was shortened by 2 bases and J by 8 bases, with 15 bases between the two germline ends. The CDR3 runs 13 residues. Germline CDR1 is DFQATT and CDR2 is SNEGSKA (reference sequence). CDR3 coding DNA: TGCAGTGCTAGAATAGGACGGCGCGGGGGCTACACCTTC. Translation gives CSARIGRRGGYTF.

This clonotype was observed at least ten times. The chain employs TRBV10-2 and TRBJ1-2; 9 bases are a match to TRBD1. Germline V lookup: CDR1 WSHSY, CDR2 SAAADI. The length of the CDR3 is 14 residues. With V trimmed by 3 bases and J by 6 bases, 5 bases remained unmatched. CDR3 loop: CASSEATGGDGYTF. DNA for the CDR3: TGCGCCAGCAGTGAAGCAACAGGGGGCGATGGCTACACCTTC.

The sample holds many counts of this clonotype. The V call is TRBV7-2, the J call TRBJ2-1, with D tentatively TRBD1 or TRBD2 (5 bases each). Trimming pared 4 bases from V and 4 bases from J, leaving 11 bases between. The CDR3 runs 14 residues. Germline V gene data show CDR1 as SGHTA and CDR2 as FQGNSA. The CDR3 nucleotides are TGTGCCAGCAGCTCCTACGGGGCATACAATGAGCAGTTCTTC. This encodes CASSSYGAYNEQFF.

This clonotype was seen many times. The V call is TRBV7-3, the J call TRBJ2-1; no definite D call. Deletions cut 1 base from V and 7 bases from J, with 5 bases between. The germline gives CDR1 SGHTA, CDR2 FQGTGA. The CDR3 extends over 12 amino acids. The CDR3 sequence is CASSLNTNEQFF. CDR3 nucleotide sequence: TGTGCCAGCAGCTTAAATACGAATGAGCAGTTCTTC.

This clonotype was counted between two and nine times. At one end, the junction sequence differs from germline, possibly due to a read error. The genes are TRBV7-8 and TRBJ2-3; no clear D gene. From germline, CDR1 is SGHVS and CDR2 FQNEAQ. The CDR3 consists of 16 residues. As DNA, the CDR3 is TGTGCCAGCAGCCAAGAGGTGGTTACGACCACATATACGCAGTATTTT. Protein: CASSQEVVTTTYTQYF.

This clonotype came up many times. The rearrangement links TRBV7-2 to TRBJ1-5; tentatively, D is TRBD1 (6 bases). Germline V gene data show CDR1 as SGHTA and CDR2 as FQGNSA. The CDR3 covers 15 residues. The ends were cut back, 2 bases at V and 6 bases at J, with 14 bases in the middle. Here the CDR3 reads CASSLPARGGQPQHF. The CDR3 coding sequence is TGTGCCAGCAGCTTACCGGCTCGAGGGGGTCAGCCCCAGCATTTT.